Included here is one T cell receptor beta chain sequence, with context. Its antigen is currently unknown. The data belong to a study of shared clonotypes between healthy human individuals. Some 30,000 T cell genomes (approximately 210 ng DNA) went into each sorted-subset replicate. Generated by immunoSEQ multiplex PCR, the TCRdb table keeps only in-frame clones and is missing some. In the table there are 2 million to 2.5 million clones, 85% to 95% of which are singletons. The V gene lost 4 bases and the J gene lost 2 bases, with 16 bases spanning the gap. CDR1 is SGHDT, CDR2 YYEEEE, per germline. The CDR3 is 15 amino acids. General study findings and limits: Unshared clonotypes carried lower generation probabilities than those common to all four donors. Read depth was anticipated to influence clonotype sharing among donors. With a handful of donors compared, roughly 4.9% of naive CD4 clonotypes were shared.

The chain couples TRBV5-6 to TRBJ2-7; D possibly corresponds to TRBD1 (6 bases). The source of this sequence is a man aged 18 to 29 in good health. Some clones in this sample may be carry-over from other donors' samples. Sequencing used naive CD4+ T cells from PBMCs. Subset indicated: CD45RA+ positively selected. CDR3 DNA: TGTGCCAGCAGCCGGGGAAGAGGGGGAACCTACGAGCAGTACTTC. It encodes CASSRGRGGTYEQYF.